This T cell receptor beta chain derives from a study of T cell responses to AZD1222 COVID-19 vaccine. General study points: Variant regions that are unmutated are reportedly the target of nearly half of spike-specific TCRs. A mostly white British donor set with more females was recruited, and clonal diversity was possibly underestimated.

Turning to this clone: Its antigen remains unknown.

Sequenced by immunoSEQ multiplex PCR; TCRdb stores in-frame clones only, minus some. The table includes under 150,000 clones, 85% to 90% detected once. The CDR3 spans 15 residues. In germline, CDR1 is SGDLS, CDR2 YYNGEE. Between the trimmed V and J ends, which lost 0 bases and 0 bases, there was a span of 10 bases. The rearrangement joins TRBV9 to TRBJ2-7; either TRBD1 or TRBD2 may supply D (6 bases each). This clonotype originated in an adult in good health. Sequencing used peripheral blood, obtained on day 0 of AZD1222 vaccination. This chain's CDR3 is CASSVEGGPSYEQYF. The CDR3 DNA follows: TGTGCCAGCAGCGTAGAGGGGGGCCCCTCCTACGAGCAGTACTTC.